The clone carrying this TCR beta chain was seen a few times. Its cognate antigen is unknown. The data were taken from a study of blood T cells in healthy people across ages. Donors were healthy Caucasian individuals from Russia aged roughly 6 to 90. Ten milliliters of peripheral blood were drawn from each donor into EDTA-treated tubes. Study-level points and caveats: Older individuals had lower TCR beta diversity per million T cells (the decline was roughly linear).

It was with a sample-barcoded 5' primer and a J-beta primer mix that a second PCR of roughly 7 to 11 cycles was run. TCRdb re-derived calls from the 5' RACE reads in MiXCR, one entry per CDR3 protein. The sample gives hundreds of thousands of distinct CDR3 sequences, roughly 50% of which show up once; under 35% is in the top ten. The CDR3 loop spans 14 amino acids. The receptor comes from a woman aged 60-75 years in good health. The rearrangement joins TRBV21-1 to TRBJ1-1; TRBD1, the table's D call, was not compared with the DNA. TRBV21-1 is a pseudogene locus. The sample consisted of blood. In DNA, the CDR3 is TGTGCCAGGCCGCACAGGGGAATGAACACTGAAGCTTTCTTT. It is translated as CARPHRGMNTEAFF.